Included here is one T cell receptor beta chain sequence, with context. This clone was observed a handful of times. Its binding antigen is unknown. No much larger clone exists at a distance of one base, and base qualities are not known. From its cysteine to its phenylalanine, the CDR3 spans 12 amino acids. Only the CDR3 DNA stays, 36 bases, in frame from base 1. Reading the germline V gene (reference sequence) gives CDR1 LNHDA and CDR2 SQIVND. The V end loses 10 bases and the J end loses 1 base, and a stretch of 10 bases separates them. This entry belongs to a study of metastatic and nonmetastatic thyroid tumors (dated by TCRdb to 2018 to 2021). About the investigation overall: Repertoires were compared across peripheral blood and tumor or nodule tissue samples from malignant and benign thyroid patients.

The library relied on PCR. These reads were obtained on an Illumina HiSeq 4000. High-throughput sequencing was used to profile the TCR beta-chain CDR3 region of every patient. The authors' pipeline ran thus. The researchers built a classifier to tell apart papillary thyroid cancer patients with distant metastasis, based on CDR3 differences among clinicopathological groups. The Shannon index was used to measure repertoire diversity, and the Morisita-Horn index was used to measure how similar tumor and blood repertoires were. TCRdb applied fastp at Q25 and MiXCR to the public reads, then kept only in-frame beta chains. The V and J calls here are based on TCRdb, not the publication. The sample yields 31,000 or so clones; over 15% were counted once. Jointly, the top ten make up 4% to 5% of the sample. The research as a whole found: TCR beta diversity was reported as significantly higher in malignant tumors than in benign nodules, in both blood and tumor samples.

No patient had received any treatment before thyroid surgery. Using T-cell receptor beta sequencing, the researchers looked back retrospectively at clinical samples from patients, gathered between about 2012 and 2018. The chain couples TRBV19 to TRBJ1-1; the D gene assignment is ambiguous. The origin of this receptor is a female donor with papillary thyroid cancer or a benign thyroid nodule (not recorded which). Some clones in this sample may be carry-over from other donors' samples. Input material: blood. The nucleotide sequence is TGTGCCATCCGGTACAAGAACACTGAAGCTTTCTTT. This gives the protein CAIRYKNTEAFF.